This T cell receptor beta chain comes out of a study of shared clonotypes between healthy human individuals. The data were produced by immunoSEQ multiplex PCR, yet TCRdb's version contains in-frame clones alone and is incomplete. The repertoire has 740,000 or so clones, roughly 72% of them found once; the top ten carry around 2%. Germline CDR1 SEHNR, CDR2 FQNEAQ (reference sequence). V lost 1 base and J 3 bases, leaving 18 bases between the germline ends. CDR3 length: 18 residues. The chain links TRBV7-9 to TRBJ1-4; the D is unclear. The sample was memory CD4+ T cells sorted from blood. The sample's subset: CD45RA-negative fraction. This receptor was taken from a woman aged 25 to 39 in good health. CDR3 DNA sequence: TGTGCCAGCAGCTTAGACAGATTCCCGTCTCGACCTAATGAAAAACTGTTTTTT. Protein sequence: CASSLDRFPSRPNEKLFF.